This TCR beta chain was found in a study of T cell changes during pregnancy in multiple sclerosis. This CDR3 has 14 residues. V dropped 1 base and J dropped 4; count of bases not matched to a gene: 0. Germline assignment: CDR1 MGHRA and CDR2 YSYEKL. This clone showed up just a few times. The assay was immunoSEQ multiplex PCR, and TCRdb's table has in-frame clones only and misses some. There are 37,000 or so clones in the sample; roughly 94% occur only once, and 1.5% to 2% lies in the top ten. The sequences come from peripheral blood, collected in the third trimester of pregnancy. This TCR was sampled from a female donor with multiple sclerosis, enrolled in a pregnancy study. The rearrangement uses TRBV4-1 and TRBJ1-2; the match to TRBD1 covers 10 bases. This chain's CDR3 is CASSQGQGAYGYTF. For the CDR3, the DNA is TGCGCCAGCAGCCAAGGACAGGGGGCCTATGGCTACACCTTC.